This paragraph reports one T cell receptor beta chain. This sample stems from a study of cytomegalovirus exposure and HLA in healthy donors. After removal of 8 bases from V and 6 bases from J, the junction contained 2 bases not matched to a gene. Germline lookup yields CDR1 WSHSY and CDR2 SAAADI. The CDR3 is 12 amino acids. 13 Jbeta primers and 60 Vbeta primers were used for the PCR. Produced via immunoSEQ multiplex PCR; TCRdb's table is partial and in-frame only. This sample has 30,000 to 45,000 clones, with 81% found just once. The sequence came from a middle-aged woman in good health and CMV-seronegative. The material sequenced was PBMCs. The rearrangement joins TRBV10-2 to TRBJ2-7, with TRBD1 identical over 12 bases. The chain's CDR3 is CASGTGGFEQYF. CDR3 DNA sequence: TGCGCCAGCGGGACAGGGGGCTTCGAGCAGTACTTC.